This TCR beta chain was sequenced in a study of metastatic and nonmetastatic thyroid tumors. Study as a whole: A comparison of repertoires was made across blood and tumor or nodule tissue from malignant and benign thyroid patients.

This CDR3 comprises 15 residues. V lost 6 bases, J lost 0 bases, and 15 bases lay in between. The germline CDR1 and CDR2 sequences are SNHLY and FYNNEI. Treatment of any kind had been given to no patient before thyroid surgery. This clone ranks as medium-sized. MiXCR reprocessed the PCR reads for TCRdb. The sample consists of about 40,000 clones, 15% to 20% of them appearing once. This TCR came from a female donor with papillary thyroid cancer or a benign thyroid nodule (not recorded which). Some clones in this sample may be carry-over from other donors' samples. The chain joins TRBV2 to TRBJ2-7; D gene unclear. The sample taken for sequencing was tumor tissue. The chain's CDR3 is CASSAQALSSYEQYF. The CDR3 DNA reads as TGTGCCAGCAGCGCGCAGGCGTTGAGCTCCTACGAGCAGTACTTC.